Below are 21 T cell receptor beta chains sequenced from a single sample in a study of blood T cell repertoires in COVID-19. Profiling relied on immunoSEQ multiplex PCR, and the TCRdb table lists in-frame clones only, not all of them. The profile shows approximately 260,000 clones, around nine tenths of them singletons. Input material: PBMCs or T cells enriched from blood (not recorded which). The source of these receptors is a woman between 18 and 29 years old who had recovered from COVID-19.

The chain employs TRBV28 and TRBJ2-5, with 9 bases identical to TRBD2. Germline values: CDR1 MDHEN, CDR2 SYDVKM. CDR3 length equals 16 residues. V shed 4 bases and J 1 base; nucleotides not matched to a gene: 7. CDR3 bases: TGTGCCAGCAGTTCGGGGCGGGAGGGCCCCCAAGAGACCCAGTACTTC. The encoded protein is CASSSGREGPQETQYF.

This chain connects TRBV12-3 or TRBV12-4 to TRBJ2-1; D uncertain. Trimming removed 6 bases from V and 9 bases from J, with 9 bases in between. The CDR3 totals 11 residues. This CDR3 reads CASSYTGEQFF. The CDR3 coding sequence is TGTGCCAGCAGCTATACGGGTGAGCAGTTCTTC.

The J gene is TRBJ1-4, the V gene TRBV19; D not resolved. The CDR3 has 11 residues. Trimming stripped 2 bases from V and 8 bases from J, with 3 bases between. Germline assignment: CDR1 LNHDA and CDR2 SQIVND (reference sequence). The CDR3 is CASSIREKLFF. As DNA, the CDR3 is TGTGCCAGTAGTATACGGGAAAAACTGTTTTTT.

The CDR3 region is CASSESLTTLNTEAFF. CDR3 sequence (DNA): TGTGCCAGCAGTGAATCCCTCACAACACTGAACACTGAAGCTTTCTTT. The chain joins TRBV6-1 to TRBJ1-1; no reliable D call. With 2 bases removed from V and 0 bases from J, the gap between germline ends came to 13 bases. Germline loops: CDR1 MNHNS, CDR2 SASEGT. This CDR3 is built from 16 residues.

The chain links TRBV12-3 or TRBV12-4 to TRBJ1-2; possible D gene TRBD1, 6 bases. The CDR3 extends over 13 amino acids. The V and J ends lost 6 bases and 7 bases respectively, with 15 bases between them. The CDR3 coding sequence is TGTGCCAGCAGCCTAAACAGGGCGGGTGGCTACACCTTC. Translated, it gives CASSLNRAGGYTF.

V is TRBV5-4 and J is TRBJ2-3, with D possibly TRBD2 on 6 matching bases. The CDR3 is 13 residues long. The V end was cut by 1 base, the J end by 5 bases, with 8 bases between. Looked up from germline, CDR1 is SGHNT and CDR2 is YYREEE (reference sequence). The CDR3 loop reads CASSLTGEDTQYF. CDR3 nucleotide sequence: TGTGCCAGCAGCTTGACGGGAGAAGATACGCAGTATTTT.

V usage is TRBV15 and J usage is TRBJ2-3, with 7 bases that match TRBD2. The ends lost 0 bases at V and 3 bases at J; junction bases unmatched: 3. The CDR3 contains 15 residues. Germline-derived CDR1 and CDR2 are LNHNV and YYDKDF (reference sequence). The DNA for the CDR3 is TGTGCCACCAGCAGAGATAAGCGGGGTACAGATACGCAGTATTTT. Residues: CATSRDKRGTDTQYF. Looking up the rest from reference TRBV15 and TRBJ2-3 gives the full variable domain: DAMVIQNPRYQVTQFGKPVTLSCSQTLNHNVMYWYQQKSSQAPKLLFHYYDKDFNNEADTPDNFQSRRPNTSFCFLDIRSPGLGDTAMYLCATSRDKRGTDTQYFGPGTRLTVL.

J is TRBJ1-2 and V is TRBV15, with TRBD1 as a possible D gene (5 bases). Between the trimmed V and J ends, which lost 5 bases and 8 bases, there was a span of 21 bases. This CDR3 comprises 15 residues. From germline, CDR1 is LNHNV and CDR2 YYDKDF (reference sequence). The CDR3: CATSLNQGANVGYTF. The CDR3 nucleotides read TGTGCCACCAGCTTGAACCAAGGGGCGAATGTCGGCTACACCTTC.

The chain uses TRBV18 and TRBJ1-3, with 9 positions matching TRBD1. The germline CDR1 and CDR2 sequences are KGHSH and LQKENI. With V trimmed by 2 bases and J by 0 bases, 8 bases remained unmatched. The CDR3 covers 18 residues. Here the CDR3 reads CASSPIVQGAHSGNTIYF. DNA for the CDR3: TGTGCCAGCTCACCAATTGTACAGGGGGCTCACTCTGGAAACACCATATATTTT.

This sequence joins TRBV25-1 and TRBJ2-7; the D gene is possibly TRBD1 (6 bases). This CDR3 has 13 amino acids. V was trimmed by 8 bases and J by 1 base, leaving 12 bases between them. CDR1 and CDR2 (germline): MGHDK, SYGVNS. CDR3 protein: CASYRARSYEQYF. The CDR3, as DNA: TGTGCCAGCTACAGGGCAAGGTCCTACGAGCAGTACTTC.

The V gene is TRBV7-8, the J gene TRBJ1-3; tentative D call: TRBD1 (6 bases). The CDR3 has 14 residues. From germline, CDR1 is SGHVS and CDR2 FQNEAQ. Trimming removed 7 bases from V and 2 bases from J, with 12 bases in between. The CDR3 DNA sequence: TGTGCCAGCAAGCCAGGGGCGGCTGGAAACACCATATATTTT. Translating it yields CASKPGAAGNTIYF.

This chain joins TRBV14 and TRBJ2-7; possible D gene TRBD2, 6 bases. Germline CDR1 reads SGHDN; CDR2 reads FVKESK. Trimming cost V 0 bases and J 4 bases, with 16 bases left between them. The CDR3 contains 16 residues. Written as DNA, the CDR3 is TGTGCCAGCAGCCAAGATCGGCGGGGCTACCGGTACGAGCAGTACTTC. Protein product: CASSQDRRGYRYEQYF.

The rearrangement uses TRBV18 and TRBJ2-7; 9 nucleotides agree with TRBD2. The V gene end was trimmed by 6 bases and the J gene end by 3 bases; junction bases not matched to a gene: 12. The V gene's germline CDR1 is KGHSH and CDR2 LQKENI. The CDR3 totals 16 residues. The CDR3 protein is CASSVVAGVQHYEQYF. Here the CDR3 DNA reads TGTGCCAGCTCCGTGGTAGCGGGAGTTCAACACTACGAGCAGTACTTC.

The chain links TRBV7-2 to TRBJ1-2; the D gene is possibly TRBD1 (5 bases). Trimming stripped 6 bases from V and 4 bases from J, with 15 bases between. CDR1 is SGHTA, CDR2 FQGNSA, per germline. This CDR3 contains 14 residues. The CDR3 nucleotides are TGTGCCAGCAGTTTTCAGGGAGGGTCCTATGGCTACACCTTC. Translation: CASSFQGGSYGYTF.

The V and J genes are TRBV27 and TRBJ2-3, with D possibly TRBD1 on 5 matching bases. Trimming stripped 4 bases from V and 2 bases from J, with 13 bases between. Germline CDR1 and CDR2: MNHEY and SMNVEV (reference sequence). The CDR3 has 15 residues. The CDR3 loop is CASSSYTQVTDTQYF. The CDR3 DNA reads TGTGCCAGCAGTTCCTATACACAGGTCACAGATACGCAGTATTTT.

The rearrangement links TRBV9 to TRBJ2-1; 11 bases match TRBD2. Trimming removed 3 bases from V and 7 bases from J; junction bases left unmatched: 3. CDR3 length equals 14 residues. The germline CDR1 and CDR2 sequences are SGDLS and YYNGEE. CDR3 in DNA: TGTGCCAGCAGCGGCGGGACTAGCGGAAATGAGCAGTTCTTC. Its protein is CASSGGTSGNEQFF.

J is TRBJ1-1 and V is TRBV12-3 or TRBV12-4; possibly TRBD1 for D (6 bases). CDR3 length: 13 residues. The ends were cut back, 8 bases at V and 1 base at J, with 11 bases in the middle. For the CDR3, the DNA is TGTGCCAGCGCCGGGACAAGGAACACTGAAGCTTTCTTT. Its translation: CASAGTRNTEAFF.

Here the CDR3 reads CASSLGGTSPHTEAFF. As DNA, the CDR3 is TGTGCCAGCAGCTTAGGTGGCACGTCCCCCCACACTGAAGCTTTCTTT. V gene TRBV7-8 combines with J gene TRBJ1-1; no clear D. Germline assignment: CDR1 SGHVS and CDR2 FQNEAQ. Between the trimmed V and J ends, which lost 1 base and 3 bases, there was a span of 15 bases. The length of the CDR3 is 16 residues.

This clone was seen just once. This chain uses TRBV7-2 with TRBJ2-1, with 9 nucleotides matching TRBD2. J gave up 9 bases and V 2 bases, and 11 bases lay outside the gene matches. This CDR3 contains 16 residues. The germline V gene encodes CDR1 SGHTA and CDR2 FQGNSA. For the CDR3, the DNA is TGTGCCAGCAGCTTAAGTCTTAGCGGGAGTTTTAGTGAGCAGTTCTTC. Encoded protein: CASSLSLSGSFSEQFF.

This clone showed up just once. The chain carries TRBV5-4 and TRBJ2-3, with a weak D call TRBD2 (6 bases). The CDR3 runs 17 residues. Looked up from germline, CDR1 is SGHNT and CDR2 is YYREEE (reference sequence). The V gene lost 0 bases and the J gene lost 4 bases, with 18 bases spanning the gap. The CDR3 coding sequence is TGTGCCAGCAGCTTGGACGGGGGAGCCGAGACGGCAGATACGCAGTATTTT. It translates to CASSLDGGAETADTQYF.

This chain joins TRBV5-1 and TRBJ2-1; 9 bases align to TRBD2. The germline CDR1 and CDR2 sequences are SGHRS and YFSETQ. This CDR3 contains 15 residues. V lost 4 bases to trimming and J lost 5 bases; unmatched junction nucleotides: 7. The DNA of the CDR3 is TGCGCCAGCAGCGAGGCGGGGGGGCTGAACAATGAGCAGTTCTTC. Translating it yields CASSEAGGLNNEQFF.